These 30 T cell receptor beta chains originate from one sample sequenced in a study of PD-L1 blockade in urothelial cancer. Profiling relied on immunoSEQ multiplex PCR, and the TCRdb table lists in-frame clones only, not all of them. The sample shows approximately 52,000 clones, around 72% of them seen only once. Time point denoted: pretreatment peripheral blood. Sequenced here: PBMCs, sampled around atezolizumab (anti-PD-L1) treatment. These receptors all stem from a man aged 70 or older with urothelial cancer.

This clone came up once. This chain's CDR3 is CASSEGTGGSKNIQYF. The CDR3 DNA reads TGTGCCAGCAGTGAAGGGACAGGGGGCTCCAAAAACATTCAGTACTTC. This chain links TRBV6-1 with TRBJ2-4; 11 nucleotides match TRBD1. Losses at the gene ends were 1 base for V and 2 bases for J; bases not matched to a gene: 1. Germline V gives CDR1 MNHNS, CDR2 SASEGT. The CDR3 spans 16 residues.

CDR3 DNA sequence: TGTGCCAGCAGCTTAAGCTCCGGTCGGGAGCAGTACTTC. This sequence encodes CASSLSSGREQYF. This chain joins TRBV7-3 and TRBJ2-7; D ambiguous. V shed 1 base and J shed 7 bases, with 11 bases lying between them. The CDR3 length is 13 residues. Germline V gives CDR1 SGHTA, CDR2 FQGTGA.

This sequence joins TRBV11-3 and TRBJ2-1; TRBD2 matches 10 bases. Germline V gene lookup returns CDR1 SGHNT and CDR2 YENEEA. J lost 5 bases, V lost 5 bases, and 3 bases had no gene match. The CDR3 is 14 amino acids. The chain's CDR3 is CASSPGLADNEQFF. In nucleotides, the CDR3 is TGTGCCAGCAGCCCAGGACTAGCGGACAATGAGCAGTTCTTC.

This clone has a handful of counts. The chain couples TRBV28 to TRBJ2-7; 9 bases map to TRBD1. CDR1 is MDHEN and CDR2 is SYDVKM in the germline V gene. Trimming at V came to 5 bases and at J to 8 bases, leaving 10 bases not matched to a gene. The CDR3 has 14 residues. CDR3 nucleotide sequence: TGTGCCAGCAGTGACCGGGACAGGGAACCAAAGCAGTACTTC. Translation: CASSDRDREPKQYF.

V and J are TRBV5-1 and TRBJ1-1; 7 bases are shared with TRBD1. The junction had 14 bases not matched to a gene; V was cut back by 7 bases and J by 11 bases. This CDR3 region has 13 residues. Germline lookup yields CDR1 SGHRS and CDR2 YFSETQ. CDR3 sequence: CASPRGAPPKAFF. The CDR3 DNA reads TGCGCCAGCCCCAGGGGGGCCCCTCCCAAGGCTTTCTTT.

The V call is TRBV4-1, the J call TRBJ1-6, with 7 bases identical to TRBD1. The ends lost 4 bases at V and 7 bases at J; junction bases unmatched: 4. Germline V gene data show CDR1 as MGHRA and CDR2 as YSYEKL. The CDR3 is 14 residues long. The CDR3 loop is CASSRPGQNSPLHF. As DNA, the CDR3 is TGCGCCAGCAGCCGTCCGGGACAGAATTCACCCCTCCACTTT.

This clone occurred a few times. V gene TRBV27 combines with J gene TRBJ2-6; D is uncertain. The CDR3 runs to 16 residues. Between the trimmed V and J ends, which lost 4 bases and 0 bases, there was a span of 10 bases. Germline assignment: CDR1 MNHEY and CDR2 SMNVEV (reference sequence). DNA of the CDR3: TGTGCCAGCAGTTCGATAACGGGCTCTGGGGCCAACGTCCTGACTTTC. Amino acid sequence: CASSSITGSGANVLTF.

J is TRBJ2-7 and V is TRBV29-1; D not certain. CDR3 length: 11 amino acids. CDR1 and CDR2 (germline): SQVTM, ANQGSEA. V lost 7 bases and J lost 3, with 10 bases in between. As DNA, the CDR3 is TGCAGCGCCGAACTCGACTACGAGCAGTACTTC. Encoded protein: CSAELDYEQYF.

The rearrangement uses TRBV5-1 and TRBJ2-2; 12 nucleotides line up with TRBD2. Unmatched junction bases numbered 5, after V lost 4 bases and J lost 7 bases. The CDR3 is made up of 15 amino acids. Per the germline V gene, CDR1 is SGHRS and CDR2 is YFSETQ. The CDR3 bases are TGCGCCAGCAGCACGACTAGCGGGGGAGGCGGGGAGCTGTTTTTT. Translation gives CASSTTSGGGGELFF.

This chain uses TRBV7-2 with TRBJ2-1, with TRBD2 identical over 8 bases. The CDR3 has 15 amino acids. Germline V gives CDR1 SGHTA, CDR2 FQGNSA. V trimming: 7 bases; J trimming: 9 bases; junction bases outside the gene matches: 14. The chain's CDR3 is CASNPTRGLAGEQFF. CDR3 bases: TGTGCCAGCAACCCGACCCGGGGGCTAGCGGGTGAGCAGTTCTTC.

The chain has TRBV28 and TRBJ1-5, with 10 positions matching TRBD1. The CDR3 consists of 16 residues. The ends lost 11 bases at V and 11 bases at J; junction bases unmatched: 21. Germline V CDR1 and CDR2: MDHEN, SYDVKM. The CDR3 DNA reads TGTGCCGCGGGGGGAGTATCAAATAGGGGACAGGGGTCCCAGCATTTT. This encodes CAAGGVSNRGQGSQHF.

This chain joins TRBV4-1 and TRBJ2-1; no definite D call. With 1 base removed from V and 8 bases from J, the gap between germline ends came to 15 bases. In germline, CDR1 is MGHRA, CDR2 YSYEKL. The CDR3 length is 15 residues. CDR3 region: CASSQAARYLDEQFF. CDR3 nucleotide sequence: TGCGCCAGCAGCCAAGCCGCCCGTTACTTGGATGAGCAGTTCTTC.

This clone was detected a few times. The gene calls are TRBV7-3 and TRBJ2-7, with D possibly being TRBD2 (5 bases). Germline V gives CDR1 SGHTA, CDR2 FQGTGA. The CDR3 has 15 amino acids. Trimming took off 0 bases at V and 0 bases at J, with 9 bases between the two ends. The CDR3 here is CASSLTADPSYEQYF. CDR3 nucleotide sequence: TGTGCCAGCAGCTTAACAGCGGACCCCTCCTACGAGCAGTACTTC.

This clone has more than one count but fewer than ten. The chain uses TRBV6-6 and TRBJ2-1; 12 nucleotides match TRBD2. This CDR3 has 16 residues. V lost 6 bases and J lost 7; bases outside the gene matches: 10. The germline V gene encodes CDR1 MNHNY and CDR2 SVGAGI (reference sequence). The CDR3 sequence is CASSSRTSGVWNEQFF. CDR3 in DNA: TGTGCCAGCAGCTCCCGGACTAGCGGGGTTTGGAATGAGCAGTTCTTC.

This chain joins TRBV9 and TRBJ2-1, with 11 nucleotides matching TRBD2. The CDR3 has 17 residues. CDR1 is SGDLS and CDR2 is YYNGEE in the germline V gene. V was clipped by 4 bases and J by 6 bases; unmatched bases: 12. This CDR3 reads CASSFRPTSGTGNEQFF. The CDR3 DNA reads TGTGCCAGCAGCTTCCGGCCGACTAGCGGGACTGGCAATGAGCAGTTCTTC. Combining the CDR3 with reference TRBV9 and TRBJ2-1 gives the whole variable domain DSGVTQTPKHLITATGQRVTLRCSPRSGDLSVYWYQQSLDQGLQFLIQYYNGEERAKGNILERFSAQQFPDLHSELNLSSLELGDSALYFCASSFRPTSGTGNEQFFGPGTRLTVL.

The V gene is TRBV19, the J gene TRBJ1-2; no clear D gene. The CDR3 is made up of 15 amino acids. V gave up 5 bases and J gave up 1 base, with 14 bases separating them. Germline CDR1 reads LNHDA; CDR2 reads SQIVND (reference sequence). The CDR3 region has the DNA TGTGCCAGTAGTTCCGTCGAACTCGGTAACTATGGCTACACCTTC. Translation: CASSSVELGNYGYTF. Looking up the rest from reference TRBV19 and TRBJ1-2 gives the full variable domain: DGGITQSPKYLFRKEGQNVTLSCEQNLNHDAMYWYRQDPGQGLRLIYYSQIVNDFQKGDIAEGYSVSREKKESFPLTVTSAQKNPTAFYLCASSSVELGNYGYTFGSGTRLTVV.

This chain links TRBV5-1 with TRBJ1-1, with a possible D match to TRBD1 (6 bases). From germline, CDR1 is SGHRS and CDR2 YFSETQ. The V and J ends lost 5 bases and 5 bases respectively, with 22 bases between them. This CDR3 comprises 16 residues. The CDR3 coding sequence is TGCGCCAGCAGTCTCGAACCGGGGGGGCGTAGGACTGAAGCTTTCTTT. Its protein product is CASSLEPGGRRTEAFF.

The V and J genes are TRBV11-3 and TRBJ1-3; D call uncertain. Per the germline V gene, CDR1 is SGHNT and CDR2 is YENEEA. The CDR3 contains 13 residues. The V end was cut by 1 base, the J end by 4 bases, with 5 bases between. The CDR3 nucleotides read TGTGCCAGCAGCTTAGCCTTCGGAAACACCATATATTTT. It encodes CASSLAFGNTIYF.

In the case of this clone: Other DNA sequences in the same sample also yield this CDR3. V is TRBV5-1 and J is TRBJ2-2, with unresolved D. Trimming pared 0 bases from V and 3 bases from J, leaving 3 bases between. Germline lookup yields CDR1 SGHRS and CDR2 YFSETQ. The CDR3 has 13 amino acids. The CDR3 sequence: CASSLDYTGELFF. CDR3 sequence (DNA): TGCGCCAGCAGCTTGGACTACACCGGGGAGCTGTTTTTT.

The chain uses TRBV15 and TRBJ2-5; D unclear. CDR3 length equals 14 residues. Germline V gene lookup returns CDR1 LNHNV and CDR2 YYDKDF (reference sequence). V was cut by 1 base and J by 5 bases, with 11 bases left in between. As DNA, the CDR3 is TGTGCCACCAGCAGAGTTGGCAGCAGGGAGACCCAGTACTTC. Encoded protein: CATSRVGSRETQYF.

J is TRBJ1-1 and V is TRBV29-1; 11 nucleotides agree with TRBD1. The germline CDR1 and CDR2 sequences are SQVTM and ANQGSEA. The CDR3 spans 18 residues. Trimming took 4 bases from V and 3 from J; bases not matched to a gene: 16. The CDR3 DNA is TGCAGCGTTGGCCCGAGGCGGACAGGGGGCAGCAGGGACACTGAAGCTTTCTTT. This encodes CSVGPRRTGGSRDTEAFF.

The chain is built from TRBV6-5 and TRBJ1-4, with TRBD1 as a possible D gene (6 bases). The CDR3 is 15 residues long. The germline gives CDR1 MNHEY, CDR2 SVGAGI. V was trimmed by 2 bases and J by 3 bases, leaving 10 bases between them. CDR3 sequence (DNA): TGTGCCAGCAGTTACGGGGGGGCGGCTAATGAAAAACTGTTTTTT. As protein: CASSYGGAANEKLFF.

This chain links TRBV7-9 with TRBJ2-3, with D possibly matching TRBD2 (6 bases). The CDR3 has 12 amino acids. CDR1 is SEHNR, CDR2 FQNEAQ, per germline (reference sequence). The V and J ends lost 3 bases and 11 bases respectively, with 12 bases between them. The CDR3 nucleotides are TGTGCCAGCAGCTTCGGGACTGAAAGGCAGTATTTT. Its translation is CASSFGTERQYF. Together with reference TRBV7-9 and TRBJ2-3, the CDR3 gives the full variable domain: DTGVSQNPRHKITKRGQNVTFRCDPISEHNRLYWYRQTLGQGPEFLTYFQNEAQLEKSRLLSDRFSAERPKGSFSTLEIQRTEQGDSAMYLCASSFGTERQYFGPGTRLTVL.

This clone is a singleton in its sample. The V and J genes are TRBV5-1 and TRBJ2-5, with TRBD2 matching 11 bases. CDR3 size: 15 residues. V trimming: 4 bases; J trimming: 5 bases; junction bases outside the gene matches: 7. Germline V gene data show CDR1 as SGHRS and CDR2 as YFSETQ. The CDR3 protein is CASSAGLAGGETQYF. CDR3 DNA: TGCGCCAGCAGCGCCGGACTAGCGGGTGGGGAGACCCAGTACTTC.

V usage is TRBV5-8 and J usage is TRBJ2-1; 9 bases agree with TRBD1. The ends lost 0 bases at V and 8 bases at J; junction bases unmatched: 6. The CDR3 is made up of 15 amino acids. Germline V gene data show CDR1 as SGHTS and CDR2 as YDEGEE. CDR3 residues: CASSLVRTGVDEQFF. The CDR3 nucleotides read TGTGCCAGCAGCTTGGTTCGGACAGGGGTCGATGAGCAGTTCTTC.

The V gene is TRBV18, the J gene TRBJ1-3, with 7 bases lining up with TRBD1. Germline-derived CDR1 and CDR2 are KGHSH and LQKENI. This CDR3 is 17 amino acids long. J was trimmed by 0 bases and V by 8 bases; bases with no gene match: 13. CDR3 bases: TGTGCCAGCGGACGAACTCCGGGACAGCTCTCTGGAAACACCATATATTTT. Its translation: CASGRTPGQLSGNTIYF.

This clone appeared a single time. CDR3 in DNA: TGTGCCAGCAGCGTTGGGACAGGGGGCTTAACCGGGGAGCTGTTTTTT. This encodes CASSVGTGGLTGELFF. The chain has TRBV11-1 and TRBJ2-2; TRBD1 agrees at 12 bases. Looked up from germline, CDR1 is SGHAT and CDR2 is FQDESV (reference sequence). This CDR3 comprises 16 residues. J lost 5 bases, V lost 5 bases, and 6 bases had no gene match.

This clone was seen a single time. The chain recombines TRBV4-1 with TRBJ1-5; TRBD1 matches at 8 bases. The germline V gene encodes CDR1 MGHRA and CDR2 YSYEKL. Trimming took 0 bases from V and 14 from J; bases not matched to a gene: 12. The CDR3 has 15 amino acids. The CDR3 loop is CASSQDGQGAVPEHF. CDR3 sequence (DNA): TGCGCCAGCAGCCAAGATGGTCAGGGGGCGGTCCCCGAGCATTTT.

The table lists this clone with a few counts. The V gene is TRBV5-1, the J gene TRBJ1-2; D perhaps matches TRBD1 (6 bases). The germline CDR1 and CDR2 sequences are SGHRS and YFSETQ. The CDR3 consists of 14 residues. The ends were cut back, 0 bases at V and 8 bases at J, with 14 bases in the middle. The CDR3 spells CASSLDGGGRGYTF. The CDR3 DNA reads as TGCGCCAGCAGCTTGGATGGGGGCGGGAGGGGCTACACCTTC.

The chain employs TRBV6-1 and TRBJ1-1; D remains unclear. Germline V gives CDR1 MNHNS, CDR2 SASEGT. Trimming took 6 bases from V and 0 from J, leaving 5 bases between them. The CDR3 runs to 12 residues. The CDR3 DNA is TGTGCCAGCAGCCTAGTGAACACTGAAGCTTTCTTT. Translated, it gives CASSLVNTEAFF.